This T cell receptor (beta chain) was observed in a study of T cell repertoires in cytomegalovirus infection. Across the whole study: The study used recently identified HLA-C-restricted and well-studied HLA-B-restricted CMV epitopes. The study's findings and limits: HLA-C-restricted CMV clonotypes gave the most frequent clonotype in two of eight donors.

Germline V gene sequence: CDR1 MNHEY, CDR2 SMNVEV (reference sequence). V lost 2 bases and J lost 0, with 7 bases in between. The CDR3 is 15 residues long. One entry per CDR3 protein results from TCRdb running MiXCR on the reads. The sample lists approximately 770,000 distinct CDR3 sequences, almost 30% occurring once. Remarks on this clonotype: The antigen remains unidentified.

This TCR was sampled from a human donor in good health (CMV status not recorded). Some clones in this sample may be carry-over from other donors' samples. The sample consisted of cultured CD8+ T cells from PBMCs, taken from culture after CMV antigen stimulation. The V and J genes are TRBV27 and TRBJ2-2; D remains unclear. CDR3 nucleotides: TGTGCCAGCAGTTTAGCTCCGACGAACACCGGGGAGCTGTTTTTT. Translation gives CASSLAPTNTGELFF.